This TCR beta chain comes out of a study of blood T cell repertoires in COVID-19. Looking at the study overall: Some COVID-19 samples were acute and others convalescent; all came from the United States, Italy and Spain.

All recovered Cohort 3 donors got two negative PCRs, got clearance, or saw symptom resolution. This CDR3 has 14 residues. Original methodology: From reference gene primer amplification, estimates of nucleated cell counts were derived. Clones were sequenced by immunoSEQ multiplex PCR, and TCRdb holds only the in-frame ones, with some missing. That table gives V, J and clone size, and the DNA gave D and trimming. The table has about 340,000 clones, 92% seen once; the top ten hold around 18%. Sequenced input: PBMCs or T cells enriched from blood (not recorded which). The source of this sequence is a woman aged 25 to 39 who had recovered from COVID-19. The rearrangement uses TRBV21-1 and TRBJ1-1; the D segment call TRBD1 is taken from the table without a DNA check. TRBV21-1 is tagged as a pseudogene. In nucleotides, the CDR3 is TGTGCCAGTTTGAGGGACAGCCAAGACCTTGAAGCTTTCTTT. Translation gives CASLRDSQDLEAFF.